These T cell receptor beta chains were read from a single sample in a study of T cell responses to AZD1222 COVID-19 vaccine. Profiling relied on immunoSEQ multiplex PCR, and the TCRdb table lists in-frame clones only, not all of them. The table shows around 60,000 clones, with about 90% occurring only once. The sequencing here drew on peripheral blood, taken on day 0 of AZD1222 vaccination. All receptors come from an adult in good health. CDR3s include the opening cysteine and the closing phenylalanine or tryptophan. Each record gives: D gene, clone size, V gene, J gene, CDR3 protein, CDR3 DNA. D genes are given only for firm matches. Not all rows give a size; the values are once, few, many and, for expanded clones, a class.

D: TRBD1; size: few; V: TRBV27; J: TRBJ1-2; CDR3: CASRLTGQGAYTF; DNA: TGTGCCAGCAGACTCACAGGACAGGGCGCCTACACCTTC
D: NA; size: NA; V: TRBV6-1; J: TRBJ2-5; CDR3: CASSEGKVMGGLLETQYF; DNA: TGTGCCAGCAGTGAAGGAAAAGTAATGGGGGGCCTACTGGAGACCCAGTACTTC
D: NA; size: NA; V: TRBV19; J: TRBJ1-2; CDR3: CASSMSPAGVMVYGYTF; DNA: TGTGCCAGTAGTATGTCCCCTGCAGGGGTCATGGTCTATGGCTACACCTTC
D: TRBD1; size: NA; V: TRBV5-1; J: TRBJ1-6; CDR3: CASSLPGTGYSPLHF; DNA: TGCGCCAGCAGCTTGCCCGGGACAGGGTATTCACCCCTCCACTTT
D: NA; size: NA; V: TRBV12-3/TRBV12-4; J: TRBJ1-1; CDR3: CASSIYTGTEAFF; DNA: TGTGCCAGCAGCATCTATACGGGGACTGAAGCTTTCTTT
D: NA; size: few; V: TRBV7-8; J: TRBJ1-5; CDR3: CASSRGRTSGEPQHF; DNA: TGTGCCAGCTCTCGGGGGAGGACATCGGGGGAGCCCCAGCATTTT
D: NA; size: NA; V: TRBV9; J: TRBJ1-1; CDR3: CASSVVGQGNTEAFF; DNA: TGTGCCAGCAGCGTAGTAGGGCAGGGGAACACTGAAGCTTTCTTT
D: NA; size: NA; V: TRBV5-1; J: TRBJ2-5; CDR3: CASTPGQGTQYF; DNA: TGCGCCAGCACCCCCGGGCAGGGGACCCAGTACTTC
D: NA; size: NA; V: TRBV3-1/TRBV3-2; J: TRBJ1-2; CDR3: CASSQQAINYGYTF; DNA: TGTGCCAGCAGCCAGCAGGCGATTAACTATGGCTACACCTTC
D: NA; size: NA; V: TRBV29-1; J: TRBJ2-5; CDR3: CSVAHSAETQYF; DNA: TGCAGCGTTGCTCACAGCGCCGAGACCCAGTACTTC
D: NA; size: NA; V: TRBV6-5; J: TRBJ1-4; CDR3: CASRPPGPTTEKLFF; DNA: TGTGCCAGCAGGCCACCGGGACCTACGACTGAAAAACTGTTTTTT
D: NA; size: NA; V: TRBV6-5; J: TRBJ1-1; CDR3: CATTPVGVRTEAFF; DNA: TGTGCCACGACTCCGGTGGGGGTACGGACTGAAGCTTTCTTT
D: NA; size: NA; V: TRBV2; J: TRBJ1-5; CDR3: CASSGEAFNQPQHF; DNA: TGTGCCAGCAGTGGAGAGGCCTTCAATCAGCCCCAGCATTTT
D: NA; size: NA; V: TRBV7-9; J: TRBJ2-3; CDR3: CASSQRTALRTDTQYF; DNA: TGTGCCAGCAGCCAACGGACAGCACTACGGACAGATACGCAGTATTTT
D: NA; size: NA; V: TRBV18; J: TRBJ1-2; CDR3: CASSAMGYGYTF; DNA: TGTGCCAGCTCCGCCATGGGCTATGGCTACACCTTC
D: TRBD1; size: NA; V: TRBV10-1; J: TRBJ2-3; CDR3: CASSESRQGRRTDTQYF; DNA: TGCGCCAGCAGTGAGTCAAGACAGGGCCGGCGGACAGATACGCAGTATTTT
D: NA; size: NA; V: TRBV5-6; J: TRBJ2-3; CDR3: CASSLDAGFYDTQYF; DNA: TGTGCCAGCAGCTTGGATGCAGGGTTTTACGATACGCAGTATTTT
D: TRBD1; size: NA; V: TRBV5-1; J: TRBJ1-3; CDR3: CASSWDSSGNTIYF; DNA: TGCGCCAGCAGCTGGGACAGCTCTGGAAACACCATATATTTT
D: TRBD2; size: NA; V: TRBV5-1; J: TRBJ2-5; CDR3: CASSFGTSGGEETQYF; DNA: TGCGCCAGCAGCTTCGGGACTAGCGGGGGAGAAGAGACCCAGTACTTC
D: TRBD1; size: NA; V: TRBV7-2; J: TRBJ2-7; CDR3: CASRGRGTGGPYEQYF; DNA: TGTGCCAGCAGGGGACGCGGGACAGGGGGCCCCTACGAGCAGTACTTC
D: NA; size: NA; V: TRBV11-2; J: TRBJ2-7; CDR3: CASSLTSLDTAQQYF; DNA: TGTGCCAGCAGCCTAACCTCCCTAGACACGGCGCAGCAGTACTTC
D: NA; size: NA; V: TRBV27; J: TRBJ2-5; CDR3: CASSRTGETQYF; DNA: TGTGCCAGCTCACGGACGGGGGAGACCCAGTACTTC
D: NA; size: NA; V: TRBV5-1; J: TRBJ1-2; CDR3: CASSFSQEGNYGYTF; DNA: TGCGCCAGCAGCTTCTCACAGGAGGGTAACTATGGCTACACCTTC
D: TRBD1; size: NA; V: TRBV6-1; J: TRBJ1-2; CDR3: CASSEGQGHYGYTF; DNA: TGTGCCAGCAGTGAGGGACAGGGGCACTATGGCTACACCTTC
D: TRBD1; size: once; V: TRBV11-1; J: TRBJ2-3; CDR3: CASSLNRGSTDTQYF; DNA: TGTGCCAGCAGCTTAAACAGGGGAAGCACAGATACGCAGTATTTT
D: NA; size: NA; V: TRBV6-7; J: TRBJ2-5; CDR3: CASSSDRRETQYF; DNA: TGTGCCAGCAGTTCGGACCGTAGGGAGACCCAGTACTTC
D: TRBD1; size: NA; V: TRBV18; J: TRBJ2-2; CDR3: CASSLRGLIAGELFF; DNA: TGTGCCAGCTCACTCAGGGGGCTTATCGCCGGGGAGCTGTTTTTT
D: NA; size: once; V: TRBV2; J: TRBJ2-2; CDR3: CASIWGMGTGELFF; DNA: TGTGCCAGCATTTGGGGGATGGGCACCGGGGAGCTGTTTTTT
D: TRBD1; size: NA; V: TRBV7-9; J: TRBJ1-1; CDR3: CASSLGQLELKAFF; DNA: TGTGCCAGCAGCTTGGGACAGTTAGAGTTGAAAGCTTTCTTT
D: TRBD2; size: NA; V: TRBV14; J: TRBJ2-7; CDR3: CASSASLAEYEQYF; DNA: TGTGCCAGCAGCGCCTCACTAGCGGAGTACGAGCAGTACTTC
D: TRBD1; size: NA; V: TRBV7-9; J: TRBJ2-7; CDR3: CAIIRGPKHEQYF; DNA: TGTGCCATCATAAGGGGGCCCAAACACGAGCAGTACTTC
D: NA; size: NA; V: TRBV30; J: TRBJ1-2; CDR3: CAWSVGRGAVYGYTF; DNA: TGTGCCTGGAGTGTCGGCAGGGGTGCAGTTTACGGCTACACCTTC
D: NA; size: once; V: TRBV12-3/TRBV12-4; J: TRBJ2-1; CDR3: CASREGYNEQFF; DNA: TGTGCCAGCAGGGAGGGTTACAATGAGCAGTTCTTC
D: TRBD1; size: NA; V: TRBV27; J: TRBJ1-1; CDR3: CASKGQGTGGVRNTEAFF; DNA: TGTGCCAGCAAGGGGCAGGGGACAGGGGGCGTGAGGAACACTGAAGCTTTCTTT
D: NA; size: NA; V: TRBV6-2/TRBV6-3; J: TRBJ2-5; CDR3: CASSQAETQYF; DNA: TGTGCCAGCAGTCAAGCGGAGACCCAGTACTTC
D: NA; size: NA; V: TRBV6-2/TRBV6-3; J: TRBJ2-5; CDR3: CASSRRGGAREETQYF; DNA: TGTGCCAGCAGCCGACGAGGAGGGGCGAGGGAAGAGACCCAGTACTTC
D: TRBD1; size: NA; V: TRBV6-5; J: TRBJ1-6; CDR3: CASRGDRGNNSPLHF; DNA: TGTGCCAGCAGGGGGGACAGGGGAAATAATTCACCCCTCCACTTT
D: TRBD1; size: NA; V: TRBV5-1; J: TRBJ2-1; CDR3: CASGGTGLDKSYNEQFF; DNA: TGCGCCAGCGGAGGGACAGGACTTGATAAATCCTACAATGAGCAGTTCTTC
D: NA; size: NA; V: TRBV6-5; J: TRBJ2-3; CDR3: CASSSATDTQYF; DNA: TGTGCCAGCAGTTCCGCCACAGATACGCAGTATTTT
D: NA; size: NA; V: TRBV2; J: TRBJ2-1; CDR3: CASSVGRVSNEQFF; DNA: TGTGCCAGCAGTGTGGGCCGAGTTAGCAATGAGCAGTTCTTC
D: NA; size: once; V: TRBV16; J: TRBJ1-1; CDR3: CASSQFGGAFF; DNA: TGTGCCAGCAGCCAATTTGGGGGAGCTTTCTTT
D: NA; size: NA; V: TRBV10-1; J: TRBJ2-3; CDR3: CASSAGSQRDYQYF; DNA: TGCGCCAGCAGCGCGGGATCCCAACGCGACTACCAGTATTTT
D: NA; size: few; V: TRBV12-5; J: TRBJ1-1; CDR3: CASGGSPMNTEAFF; DNA: TGTGCTAGTGGAGGCAGCCCTATGAACACTGAAGCTTTCTTT
D: NA; size: NA; V: TRBV18; J: TRBJ2-5; CDR3: CASSPSKAQETQYF; DNA: TGTGCCAGCTCACCATCAAAAGCCCAAGAGACCCAGTACTTC
D: NA; size: NA; V: TRBV21-1; J: TRBJ2-2; CDR3: CASSKAGKVGTGELFF; DNA: TGTGCCAGCAGCAAAGCAGGGAAGGTAGGCACCGGGGAGCTGTTTTTT
D: TRBD2; size: NA; V: TRBV7-9; J: TRBJ2-5; CDR3: CASSLGLAGGFETQYF; DNA: TGTGCCAGCAGCTTAGGGCTAGCGGGGGGATTTGAGACCCAGTACTTC
D: TRBD1; size: NA; V: TRBV7-8; J: TRBJ1-5; CDR3: CASSLALQGNQPQHF; DNA: TGTGCCAGCAGCTTAGCTCTACAGGGGAACCAGCCCCAGCATTTT
D: NA; size: NA; V: TRBV2; J: TRBJ1-2; CDR3: CASSPRNYGYTF; DNA: TGTGCCAGCAGTCCCAGAAACTATGGCTACACCTTC
D: NA; size: NA; V: TRBV2; J: TRBJ1-1; CDR3: CASRGEWNTEAFF; DNA: TGTGCCAGCAGAGGGGAATGGAACACTGAAGCTTTCTTT
D: TRBD2; size: NA; V: TRBV5-1; J: TRBJ2-3; CDR3: CASSLSGSYTDTQYF; DNA: TGCGCCAGCAGCCTTAGCGGGAGCTACACAGATACGCAGTATTTT
D: TRBD2; size: few; V: TRBV6-2/TRBV6-3; J: TRBJ2-5; CDR3: CASSTTGLAGQGQGETQYF; DNA: TGTGCCAGCAGTACTACGGGACTAGCGGGGCAAGGCCAGGGAGAGACCCAGTACTTC
D: NA; size: NA; V: TRBV5-1; J: TRBJ1-1; CDR3: CASSPAMNTEAFF; DNA: TGCGCCAGCAGCCCGGCTATGAACACTGAAGCTTTCTTT
D: NA; size: NA; V: TRBV5-6; J: TRBJ1-2; CDR3: CASSLRTVRYGYTF; DNA: TGTGCCAGCAGCTTGAGGACGGTGCGCTATGGCTACACCTTC
D: TRBD1; size: NA; V: TRBV7-2; J: TRBJ1-2; CDR3: CASQGQRPYGYTF; DNA: TGTGCCAGCCAGGGACAGCGTCCCTATGGCTACACCTTC
D: TRBD1; size: NA; V: TRBV3-1/TRBV3-2; J: TRBJ2-5; CDR3: CASSQQTGTGSETQYF; DNA: TGTGCCAGCAGCCAGCAAACCGGGACAGGGTCCGAGACCCAGTACTTC
D: NA; size: NA; V: TRBV11-2; J: TRBJ2-1; CDR3: CASSSLLAFHYNEQFF; DNA: TGTGCCAGCAGCTCCTTACTAGCCTTCCACTACAATGAGCAGTTCTTC
D: NA; size: NA; V: TRBV9; J: TRBJ1-2; CDR3: CASSVGRPRDYGYTF; DNA: TGTGCCAGCAGCGTTGGACGGCCCCGGGACTATGGCTACACCTTC
D: TRBD2; size: NA; V: TRBV23-1; J: TRBJ2-3; CDR3: CASSHPTSGGGTDTQYF; DNA: TGCGCCAGCAGTCATCCGACTAGCGGGGGCGGCACAGATACGCAGTATTTT